A single sample gave rise to the 30 T cell receptor beta chains below, sequenced in a study of blood T cell repertoires in COVID-19. Some clones are missing from TCRdb's copy, which holds only in-frame ones; the method was immunoSEQ multiplex PCR. There are about 150,000 clones in the sample; 65% to 90% occur only once, and approximately 7.1% lies in the top ten. The source material was peripheral blood. The receptors shown here come from a woman aged 45-65 years in a cohort sampled during active or convalescent COVID-19.

V is TRBV24-1 and J is TRBJ2-7; 7 positions match TRBD1. Trimming at V came to 3 bases and at J to 5 bases, leaving 3 bases not matched to a gene. CDR3 length equals 13 residues. Germline V CDR1 and CDR2: KGHDR, SFDVKD. DNA of the CDR3: TGTGCCACCAGTGATGTCGACAGGGACGAGCAGTACTTC. Protein product: CATSDVDRDEQYF.

The chain combines TRBV7-2 with TRBJ2-7; 11 bases are a match to TRBD2. The CDR3 length is 16 residues. V was pared by 1 base and J by 4 bases, with 6 bases of the junction left unmatched. Germline V lookup: CDR1 SGHTA, CDR2 FQGNSA. The CDR3: CASSLGGLAAGYEQYF. Here the CDR3 DNA reads TGTGCCAGCAGCTTAGGGGGACTAGCGGCCGGGTACGAGCAGTACTTC.

The chain couples TRBV4-1 to TRBJ2-5, with TRBD2 matching 11 bases. V was clipped by 0 bases and J by 2 bases; unmatched bases: 14. CDR3 length: 20 amino acids. CDR1 is MGHRA, CDR2 YSYEKL, per germline. The CDR3 coding sequence is TGCGCCAGCAGCCAAGATGGCCTAGCGGGGGGCTATACTCGACAAGAGACCCAGTACTTC. Protein: CASSQDGLAGGYTRQETQYF.

The chain combines TRBV6-5 with TRBJ1-1; D uncertain. This CDR3 is built from 13 residues. Germline assignment: CDR1 MNHEY and CDR2 SVGAGI. With 6 bases removed from V and 4 bases from J, the gap between germline ends came to 12 bases. This chain's CDR3 is CASSARGGTEAFF. The CDR3 DNA follows: TGTGCCAGCAGCGCCCGGGGAGGCACTGAAGCTTTCTTT.

The chain uses TRBV15 and TRBJ1-2, with a weak D call TRBD1 (6 bases). CDR3 size: 14 residues. Germline CDR1 LNHNV, CDR2 YYDKDF (reference sequence). Trimming pared 5 bases from V and 5 bases from J, leaving 15 bases between. The CDR3, as DNA: TGTGCCACCAGCGCTGGGACATCCCGTTATGGCTACACCTTC. It codes for CATSAGTSRYGYTF.

The genes are TRBV12-5 and TRBJ2-1; 7 nucleotides agree with TRBD2. From germline, CDR1 is LGHNT and CDR2 FRNRAP. V dropped 2 bases and J dropped 4; count of bases not matched to a gene: 5. This CDR3 has 15 residues. The CDR3 DNA is TGTGCTAGTGGTTTGAGCGGGGCGGGGTACAATGAGCAGTTCTTC. Its protein is CASGLSGAGYNEQFF.

CDR3 region: CASSFLSNYGYTF. The CDR3 DNA follows: TGTGCCAGCAGTTTTCTAAGTAACTATGGCTACACCTTC. This sequence joins TRBV12-3 or TRBV12-4 and TRBJ1-2; D gene unclear. V lost 3 bases and J 1 base, leaving 6 bases between the germline ends. CDR3 length equals 13 residues.

The chain carries TRBV10-3 and TRBJ2-7; 10 bases are a match to TRBD1. The CDR3 length is 14 residues. V shed 8 bases and J 2 bases; nucleotides not matched to a gene: 6. The germline gives CDR1 ENHRY, CDR2 SYGVKD. The CDR3 nucleotides read TGTGCCATCCGGACAGGGGGTGAGGCCTACGAGCAGTACTTC. Translation: CAIRTGGEAYEQYF.

There are a few counts of this clone. The chain has TRBV7-8 and TRBJ1-1; 9 bases line up with TRBD1. CDR3 length: 16 amino acids. Per germline, CDR1 SGHVS and CDR2 FQNEAQ. V gave up 3 bases and J gave up 3 bases; unmatched junction bases: 8. CDR3 nucleotide sequence: TGTGCCAGCAGCTTCCCGGGACAGGGTAGAGACACTGAAGCTTTCTTT. As protein: CASSFPGQGRDTEAFF. Complete variable domain (other parts from reference TRBV7-8 and TRBJ1-1): GAGVSQSPRYKVAKRGQDVALRCDPISGHVSLFWYQQALGQGPEFLTYFQNEAQLDKSGLPSDRFFAERPEGSVSTLKIQRTQQEDSAVYLCASSFPGQGRDTEAFFGQGTRLTVV.

The rearrangement links TRBV27 to TRBJ2-2, with 7 bases that match TRBD1. Trimming at V came to 9 bases and at J to 1 base, leaving 5 bases not matched to a gene. CDR1 is MNHEY, CDR2 SMNVEV, per germline (reference sequence). This CDR3 is 14 amino acids long. The CDR3 region has the DNA TGTGCCAGTGCGGACAGGCTGAACACCGGGGAGCTGTTTTTT. Protein product: CASADRLNTGELFF.

V usage is TRBV19 and J usage is TRBJ1-5; 7 positions agree with TRBD1. The CDR3 contains 16 residues. Germline lookup yields CDR1 LNHDA and CDR2 SQIVND (reference sequence). The trim removed 3 bases at V and 7 bases at J, leaving 12 bases unmatched. CDR3 sequence (DNA): TGTGCCAGTAGTATCCGACCTAGACAGGGTAAGCAGCCCCAGCATTTT. Its protein product is CASSIRPRQGKQPQHF.

The chain uses TRBV4-1 and TRBJ2-2; 8 bases agree with TRBD1. This CDR3 has 14 amino acids. J gave up 6 bases and V 2 bases, and 2 bases lay outside the gene matches. Germline CDR1 and CDR2: MGHRA and YSYEKL. The CDR3 DNA reads TGCGCCAGCAGCCAACCGACAGGGGCCGGGGAGCTGTTTTTT. The encoded protein is CASSQPTGAGELFF.

V gene TRBV6-5 combines with J gene TRBJ1-3; D call uncertain. The germline gives CDR1 MNHEY, CDR2 SVGAGI. The CDR3 spans 14 residues. V lost 2 bases and J 2 bases, leaving 7 bases between the germline ends. CDR3 residues: CASSYEGTGNTIYF. The CDR3 coding sequence is TGTGCCAGCAGTTACGAGGGAACTGGAAACACCATATATTTT.

The V gene is TRBV3-1 (or the pseudogene TRBV3-2), the J gene TRBJ2-1; 11 nucleotides agree with TRBD2. Germline-derived CDR1 and CDR2 are LGHDT and YNNKEL (reference sequence). With V trimmed by 4 bases and J by 4 bases, 9 bases remained unmatched. The CDR3 contains 17 residues. CDR3 coding DNA: TGTGCCAGCAGCCCTCCGACTAGCGGGGTACCTTACAATGAGCAGTTCTTC. Protein: CASSPPTSGVPYNEQFF.

In its sample, this clone was seen a few times. The chain has TRBV3-1 (or the pseudogene TRBV3-2) and TRBJ1-1; possibly TRBD1 for D (5 bases). Trimming removed 1 base from V and 5 bases from J, with 11 bases in between. The CDR3 loop spans 14 amino acids. Germline-derived CDR1 and CDR2 are LGHDT and YNNKEL (reference sequence). The DNA of the CDR3 is TGTGCCAGCAGCCAAGCCCCCGGGGGGACTGAAGCTTTCTTT. It translates to CASSQAPGGTEAFF.

The rearrangement uses TRBV6-6 and TRBJ2-7, with D maybe TRBD2 (5 bases). Per the germline V gene, CDR1 is MNHNY and CDR2 is SVGAGI (reference sequence). V lost 7 bases to trimming and J lost 0 bases, with 10 bases between them. The CDR3 has 13 amino acids. CDR3 residues: CASMPAASYEQYF. CDR3 coding DNA: TGTGCCAGCATGCCAGCGGCCTCCTACGAGCAGTACTTC.

The chain carries TRBV6-2 or TRBV6-3 and TRBJ1-2; 8 bases agree with TRBD1. J was trimmed by 4 bases and V by 2 bases; bases with no gene match: 9. This CDR3 spans 16 amino acids. Germline V gives CDR1 MNHEY, CDR2 SVGEGT. CDR3 sequence (DNA): TGTGCCAGCAGTTACGAGGGAGACAGGGGACTCTATGGCTACACCTTC. Translating gives CASSYEGDRGLYGYTF.

This chain connects TRBV6-5 to TRBJ1-1; D gene unclear. The CDR3 has 15 amino acids. Between the trimmed V and J ends, which lost 7 bases and 3 bases, there was a span of 18 bases. CDR1 and CDR2 from the germline V gene are MNHEY and SVGAGI. CDR3 sequence: CASKGVEGGHTEAFF. The CDR3, as DNA: TGTGCCAGCAAGGGAGTTGAGGGCGGACACACTGAAGCTTTCTTT.

The V call is TRBV19, the J call TRBJ1-1; D unresolved. From germline, CDR1 is LNHDA and CDR2 SQIVND (reference sequence). The length of the CDR3 is 16 residues. V lost 2 bases and J lost 1, with 14 bases in between. This CDR3 reads CASSIMLEGPNTEAFF. CDR3 sequence (DNA): TGTGCCAGTAGTATAATGTTGGAGGGCCCGAACACTGAAGCTTTCTTT.

The CDR3 DNA sequence: TGCGCCAGCTACACTGGGGGGGCCGGGACAGATACGCAGTATTTT. It specifies CASYTGGAGTDTQYF. This chain uses TRBV5-1 with TRBJ2-3, with D possibly being TRBD2 (7 bases). The CDR3 contains 15 residues. Trimming took off 7 bases at V and 3 bases at J, with 18 bases between the two ends. Germline CDR1 SGHRS, CDR2 YFSETQ.

This sequence joins TRBV10-3 and TRBJ2-7, with TRBD1 as a possible D gene (5 bases). Germline V gene data show CDR1 as ENHRY and CDR2 as SYGVKD. Trimming took 11 bases from V and 4 from J, leaving 12 bases between them. The length of the CDR3 is 11 residues. The CDR3 spells CAAQAGYEQYF. The DNA for the CDR3 is TGTGCCGCCCAGGCAGGGTACGAGCAGTACTTC.

CDR3 in amino acids: CASNAGQGRETQYF. DNA of the CDR3: TGTGCCAGCAATGCGGGACAGGGGCGAGAGACCCAGTACTTC. V gene TRBV2 combines with J gene TRBJ2-5; 10 nucleotides match TRBD1. The J segment lost 4 bases and the V segment lost 7 bases, leaving 6 bases of the junction unmatched. Germline V lookup: CDR1 SNHLY, CDR2 FYNNEI. This CDR3 is built from 14 residues.

This chain links TRBV4-1 with TRBJ2-1, with 13 bases aligning to TRBD2. The CDR3 covers 16 residues. The germline V gene encodes CDR1 MGHRA and CDR2 YSYEKL. J gave up 5 bases and V 2 bases, and 3 bases lay outside the gene matches. The CDR3 coding sequence is TGCGCCAGCAGCCAACACGGACTAGCGGGGGACAATGAGCAGTTCTTC. Translated, it gives CASSQHGLAGDNEQFF.

The chain employs TRBV10-3 and TRBJ2-7; the match to TRBD1 covers 7 bases. The CDR3 is 15 residues long. CDR1 is ENHRY and CDR2 is SYGVKD in the germline V gene. The J segment lost 6 bases and the V segment lost 0 bases, leaving 8 bases of the junction unmatched. The CDR3 sequence: CAISESPGGKLEQYF. For the CDR3, the DNA is TGTGCCATCAGTGAGTCGCCAGGGGGAAAACTCGAGCAGTACTTC.

The chain links TRBV5-1 to TRBJ2-2; weak D call: TRBD1 (6 bases). The germline CDR1 and CDR2 sequences are SGHRS and YFSETQ. The CDR3 is 14 residues long. V shed 1 base and J shed 5 bases, with 9 bases lying between them. The CDR3 region is CASSLRGSTGELFF. For the CDR3, the DNA is TGCGCCAGCAGCTTGAGGGGGAGTACCGGGGAGCTGTTTTTT.

This clone was detected a few times. This chain uses TRBV19 with TRBJ1-3; no firm D call. This CDR3 contains 14 residues. V lost 7 bases, J lost 2 bases, and 12 bases lay in between. Germline CDR1 reads LNHDA; CDR2 reads SQIVND (reference sequence). The CDR3 region is CASISPETGNTIYF. The DNA for the CDR3 is TGTGCCAGTATTTCCCCAGAAACTGGAAACACCATATATTTT.

This chain connects TRBV3-1 (or the pseudogene TRBV3-2) to TRBJ2-2, with 7 nucleotides matching TRBD1. The germline CDR1 and CDR2 sequences are LGHDT and YNNKEL (reference sequence). V was clipped by 4 bases and J by 3 bases; unmatched bases: 5. CDR3 length: 15 residues. The CDR3 region is CASSLGQAHTGELFF. Here the CDR3 DNA reads TGTGCCAGCAGCCTAGGACAGGCCCACACCGGGGAGCTGTTTTTT.

CDR3 DNA sequence: TGTGCCAGCAGTTACAGGTTCGACTATGGCTACACCTTC. It is translated as CASSYRFDYGYTF. The chain links TRBV12-3 or TRBV12-4 to TRBJ1-2, with D tentatively TRBD1 (5 bases). The CDR3 sequence is 13 residues long. The V end lost 4 bases, the J end lost 3 bases, and 9 bases lay between the germline ends.

J is TRBJ2-2 and V is TRBV10-3; a weak D match, TRBD2 (6 bases). Trimming removed 8 bases from V and 2 bases from J, with 18 bases in between. This CDR3 is 16 amino acids long. Germline V gene lookup returns CDR1 ENHRY and CDR2 SYGVKD. CDR3 amino acids: CAIGGRGRENTGELFF. CDR3 DNA sequence: TGTGCCATCGGAGGGCGGGGCAGGGAAAACACCGGGGAGCTGTTTTTT.

The chain is built from TRBV5-4 and TRBJ1-1; D is perhaps TRBD1 (6 bases). The CDR3 consists of 13 residues. The germline V gene encodes CDR1 SGHNT and CDR2 YYREEE (reference sequence). With 3 bases removed from V and 8 bases from J, the gap between germline ends came to 14 bases. CDR3 sequence reads: CASSSSTGSEAFF. The DNA for the CDR3 is TGTGCCAGCAGCTCATCGACAGGATCCGAAGCTTTCTTT.